This TCR beta chain came from a study of CD8 T cells in ankylosing spondylitis. Study-wide results and limits: Prior work had noted some motif variants in reactive arthritis blood and synovial fluid. A TCR beta motif of 7 to 9 highly homologous variants seemed to mark ankylosing spondylitis blood.

The germline V gene has CDR1 MGHRA and CDR2 YSYEKL. Trimming removed 2 bases from V and 5 bases from J, with 7 bases in between. The CDR3 spans 12 residues. On this clonotype itself: The antigen remains undetermined.

TCRdb ran MiXCR on the 5' RACE reads and lists one entry per CDR3 protein. Here the sample spans some 30,000 distinct CDR3 sequences, around 14% being singletons. This clonotype was obtained from a male donor with ankylosing spondylitis or in good health (not recorded which). The source material was blood. This chain uses TRBV4-1 with TRBJ2-7; D remains unclear. The CDR3 bases are TGCGCCAGCAGCCAATTTGGCCACGAGCAGTACTTC. It translates to CASSQFGHEQYF.